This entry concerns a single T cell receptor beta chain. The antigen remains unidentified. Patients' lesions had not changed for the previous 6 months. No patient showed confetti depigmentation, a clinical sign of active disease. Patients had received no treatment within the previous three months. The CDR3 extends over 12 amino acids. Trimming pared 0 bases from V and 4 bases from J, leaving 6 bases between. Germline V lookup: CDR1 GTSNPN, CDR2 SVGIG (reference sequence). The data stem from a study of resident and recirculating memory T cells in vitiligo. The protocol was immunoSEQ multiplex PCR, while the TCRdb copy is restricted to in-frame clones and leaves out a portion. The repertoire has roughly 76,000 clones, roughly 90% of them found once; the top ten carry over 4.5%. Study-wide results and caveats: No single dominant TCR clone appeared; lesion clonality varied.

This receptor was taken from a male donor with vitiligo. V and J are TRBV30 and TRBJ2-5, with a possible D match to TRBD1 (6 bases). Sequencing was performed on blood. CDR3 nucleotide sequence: TGTGCCTGGAGTGTAGGGGGAGAGACCCAGTACTTC. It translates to CAWSVGGETQYF.